Given below is one T cell receptor (beta chain) in context. These data belong to a study of HIV-infected patients and healthy controls. Germline loops: CDR1 SGDLS, CDR2 YYNGEE. This CDR3 spans 14 amino acids. The germline V and J ends were trimmed by 0 bases and 5 bases, with 9 bases remaining between them. One entry per CDR3 protein results from TCRdb running MiXCR on the 5' RACE reads. Of about 64,000 distinct CDR3 sequences in the sample, approximately 21% are singletons; the top ten hold about 1.3%. The source of this sequence is a human donor in good health. The chain recombines TRBV9 with TRBJ2-1; D not resolved. The sample taken for sequencing was CD4+ T cells from blood. CDR3 amino acids: CASSVAGTDNEQFF. For the CDR3, the DNA is TGTGCCAGCAGCGTAGCTGGAACTGACAATGAGCAGTTCTTC.